These T cell receptor beta chains were read from a single sample in a study of T-cell memory formation after mild COVID-19. TCRdb processed the 5' RACE reads anew with MiXCR; each CDR3 protein has one entry. This table has about 270,000 distinct CDR3 sequences, about 16% appearing once. Sequences were obtained from PBMCs or a T cell subset sorted from them (not recorded which). The receptors come from a young man who had mild COVID-19 (a few samples of this study predate the infection). Cell type and time point are not known. Both conserved end residues are part of each CDR3. Fields, in order: J gene, V gene, D gene, clone size, CDR3 protein, CDR3 DNA. A D gene is named only where the DNA matches it firmly. Clone size, where shown, is once, few, many, or a class for clones that have expanded.

TRBJ2-1,TRBV10-2,TRBD2,few,CASSVSGGVHNEQFF,TGCGCCAGCAGTGTCAGCGGGGGGGTCCACAATGAGCAGTTCTTC
TRBJ2-7,TRBV6-5,TRBD2,many,CASSYRGGGITGQYF,TGTGCCAGCAGTTACCGGGGGGGCGGAATCACCGGGCAGTACTTC
TRBJ2-1,TRBV4-3,-,few,CASSPDRRYNEQFF,TGCGCCAGCAGCCCGGACAGACGCTACAATGAGCAGTTCTTC
TRBJ2-5,TRBV9,-,-,CASSRNSLGETQYF,TGTGCCAGCAGCCGCAACTCTTTGGGGGAGACCCAGTACTTC
TRBJ1-1,TRBV5-1,TRBD1,-,CASSSGTGGSTEAFF,TGCGCCAGCAGCTCGGGGACAGGGGGTAGTACTGAAGCTTTCTTT
TRBJ2-2,TRBV9,-,few,CASSVTTYTGELFF,TGTGCCAGCAGCGTGACGACCTACACCGGGGAGCTGTTTTTT
TRBJ2-5,TRBV5-1,-,-,CASSDSIQETQYF,TGCGCCAGCTCAGATTCCATCCAGGAGACCCAGTACTTC
TRBJ2-5,TRBV7-2,-,many,CASSLGAGSQETQYF,TGTGCCAGCAGCTTAGGGGCAGGTTCTCAAGAGACCCAGTACTTC
TRBJ2-5,TRBV3-1,-,few,CASSQVGTRQETQYF,TGTGCCAGCAGCCAAGTGGGGACACGCCAAGAGACCCAGTACTTC
TRBJ1-1,TRBV4-1,-,many,CASRGLTVNTEAFF,TGCGCCAGTCGGGGCCTAACAGTGAACACTGAAGCTTTCTTT
TRBJ1-2,TRBV6-5,TRBD1,few,CASSYEQGGIYGYTF,TGTGCCAGCAGTTACGAACAGGGGGGGATCTATGGCTACACCTTC
TRBJ2-7,TRBV20-1,TRBD1,few,CSARPGTGLHEQYF,TGCAGTGCTAGGCCGGGGACAGGGTTGCACGAGCAGTACTTC
TRBJ2-5,TRBV20-1,TRBD1,many,CSASKGARIETQYF,TGCAGTGCTAGTAAGGGGGCCAGGATAGAGACCCAGTACTTC
TRBJ2-3,TRBV20-1,TRBD2,few,CSARDWTSGVRGDTQYF,TGCAGTGCTAGAGATTGGACTAGCGGTGTTAGGGGGGATACGCAGTATTTT
TRBJ1-3,TRBV28,-,-,CASSDGQSPESTIYF,TGTGCCAGCAGCGACGGACAGAGCCCTGAGAGCACCATATATTTT
TRBJ2-3,TRBV19,TRBD2,few,CAISSGGMEYF,TGTGCCATTTCTAGCGGGGGAATGGAGTATTTT
TRBJ2-5,TRBV7-9,-,-,CASSPTAGWGSETQYF,TGTGCCAGCAGCCCCACGGCGGGTTGGGGCTCGGAGACCCAGTACTTC
TRBJ1-2,TRBV6-4,-,-,CASSDSNPSRYGYTF,TGTGCCAGCAGTGACTCGAACCCGAGCCGCTATGGCTACACCTTC
TRBJ2-1,TRBV7-3,TRBD2,many,CASSPHQAGPSYNEQFF,TGTGCCAGCAGCCCACACCAAGCGGGGCCCTCCTACAATGAGCAGTTCTTC
TRBJ2-3,TRBV3-1,-,once,CDSSHRGAVDTQYF,TGTGACAGCAGCCACCGGGGGGCCGTAGATACGCAGTATTTT
TRBJ2-2,TRBV5-4,-,few,CASSLRRGHTGELFF,TGTGCCAGCAGCTTGAGAAGGGGCCACACCGGGGAGCTGTTTTTT
TRBJ1-2,TRBV5-1,TRBD1,few,CASSRPGQGADGYTF,TGCGCCAGCAGCCGACCGGGACAGGGGGCCGATGGCTACACCTTC
TRBJ1-5,TRBV20-1,-,-,CSARGFDSNQPQHF,TGCAGTGCTAGGGGCTTCGATAGCAATCAGCCCCAGCATTTT
TRBJ2-7,TRBV20-1,TRBD1,-,CSARSLRQGWYEQYF,TGCAGTGCTAGGTCCCTCCGACAGGGGTGGTACGAGCAGTACTTC
TRBJ1-4,TRBV27,-,many,CASSPVWATNEKLFF,TGTGCCAGCAGCCCCGTTTGGGCAACTAATGAAAAACTGTTTTTT
TRBJ2-7,TRBV7-2,-,many,CASSPRVDSYEQYF,TGTGCCAGCAGCCCCCGGGTCGACTCCTACGAGCAGTACTTC
TRBJ1-5,TRBV24-1,TRBD1,-,CATGQGVNQPQHF,TGTGCCACCGGACAGGGGGTAAATCAGCCCCAGCATTTT
TRBJ1-5,TRBV18,-,-,CASSPDTFGQPQHF,TGTGCCAGCTCACCGGACACCTTTGGTCAGCCCCAGCATTTT
TRBJ2-4,TRBV7-2,-,few,CASSSAAYPWDIQYF,TGTGCCAGCAGCTCCGCGGCCTACCCATGGGACATTCAGTACTTC
TRBJ2-7,TRBV6-5,TRBD2,-,CASSYFGGASYEQYF,TGTGCCAGCAGTTACTTCGGGGGGGCCTCCTACGAGCAGTACTTC
TRBJ1-1,TRBV7-6,-,-,CASSLGDSGTGSEAFF,TGTGCCAGCAGCTTAGGAGATTCCGGGACGGGTTCTGAAGCTTTCTTT
TRBJ2-5,TRBV23-1,-,-,CASSRKGGETQYF,TGCGCCAGCAGTCGAAAGGGAGGCGAGACCCAGTACTTC
TRBJ1-5,TRBV20-1,-,few,CSASKLYRGNQPQHF,TGCAGTGCTTCAAAACTATACAGGGGCAATCAGCCCCAGCATTTT
TRBJ2-3,TRBV20-1,TRBD2,-,CSARSPSGGAADTQYF,TGCAGTGCTCGCTCCCCCAGCGGGGGGGCTGCAGATACGCAGTATTTT
TRBJ2-3,TRBV7-2,-,many,CASSLQSGATDTQYF,TGTGCCAGCAGCTTACAATCGGGGGCTACAGATACGCAGTATTTT
TRBJ1-3,TRBV20-1,-,-,CSAPGGSGNTIYF,TGCAGTGCCCCTGGGGGCTCTGGAAACACCATATATTTT
TRBJ2-3,TRBV5-4,TRBD2,few,CASSAHAPSGGSTDTQYF,TGTGCCAGCAGCGCGCACGCCCCTAGCGGGGGAAGCACAGATACGCAGTATTTT
TRBJ2-5,TRBV29-1,-,few,CSVEAYQETQYF,TGCAGCGTTGAAGCCTACCAAGAGACCCAGTACTTC
TRBJ1-4,TRBV11-2,-,-,CASSLARNEKLFF,TGTGCCAGCAGCTTAGCTAGGAATGAAAAACTGTTTTTT
TRBJ1-1,TRBV7-9,-,-,CASSPRGSEAFF,TGTGCCAGCAGCCCCAGAGGATCTGAAGCTTTCTTT
TRBJ2-2,TRBV10-3,TRBD1,few,CAISERPGQGAIGELFF,TGTGCCATCAGCGAGAGACCGGGACAGGGGGCGATCGGGGAGCTGTTTTTT